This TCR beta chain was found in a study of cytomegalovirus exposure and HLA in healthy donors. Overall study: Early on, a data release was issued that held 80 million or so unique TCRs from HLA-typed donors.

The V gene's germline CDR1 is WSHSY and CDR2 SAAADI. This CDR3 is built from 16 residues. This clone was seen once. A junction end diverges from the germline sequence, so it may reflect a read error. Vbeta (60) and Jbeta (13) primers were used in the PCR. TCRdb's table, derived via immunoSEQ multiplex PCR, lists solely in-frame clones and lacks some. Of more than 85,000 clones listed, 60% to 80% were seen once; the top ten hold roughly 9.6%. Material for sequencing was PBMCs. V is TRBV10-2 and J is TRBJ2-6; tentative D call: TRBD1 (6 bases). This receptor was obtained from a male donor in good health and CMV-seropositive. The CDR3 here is CASSERTGPGANGLTF. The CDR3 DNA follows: TGCGCCAGCAGTGAACGAACAGGGCCTGGGGCCAACGGCCTGACTTTC.